Presented here are 19 T cell receptor beta chains from one specimen sequenced in a study of blood T cells in healthy people across ages. A J-beta primer mix and a sample-barcoded 5' primer were used in a second PCR of about 7 to 11 cycles. TCRdb analysed the 5' RACE reads with MiXCR anew, one entry per CDR3 protein. The data show hundreds of thousands of distinct CDR3 sequences, around 48% seen once. Sequencing used blood. The receptors stem from a woman in her sixties in good health.

The chain is built from TRBV4-3 and TRBJ1-2, with a weak D call TRBD1 (6 bases). V lost 4 bases to trimming and J lost 1 base, with 13 bases between them. Germline lookup yields CDR1 LGHNA and CDR2 YSLEER. The CDR3 is 15 amino acids. CDR3 protein: CASSPGAGVNYGYTF. In DNA, the CDR3 is TGCGCCAGCAGCCCCGGGGCAGGGGTTAACTATGGCTACACCTTC.

Here the CDR3 DNA reads TGTGCCAGCAGCCCATCAAGCGGGAGGAACGCAGATGTGGAGTATTTT. Translated, it gives CASSPSSGRNADVEYF. The chain employs TRBV12-3 or TRBV12-4 and TRBJ2-3; 9 nucleotides agree with TRBD2. Trimming cost V 6 bases and J 13 bases; bases outside gene matches: 20. There are 16 residues in the CDR3.

This sequence joins TRBV7-9 and TRBJ2-1, with a weak D call TRBD1 (6 bases). V dropped 2 bases and J dropped 4 bases, with 15 bases sitting between them. There are 16 residues in the CDR3. CDR1 is SEHNR and CDR2 is FQNEAQ in the germline V gene (reference sequence). The CDR3 nucleotides are TGTGCCAGCAGCTTAAGGCCAGGGGCACAATACAATGAGCAGTTCTTC. Its protein product is CASSLRPGAQYNEQFF. Full variable domain (missing parts from reference TRBV7-9 and TRBJ2-1): DTGVSQNPRHKITKRGQNVTFRCDPISEHNRLYWYRQTLGQGPEFLTYFQNEAQLEKSRLLSDRFSAERPKGSFSTLEIQRTEQGDSAMYLCASSLRPGAQYNEQFFGPGTRLTVL.

The chain employs TRBV7-2 and TRBJ2-5; D might be TRBD2 (5 bases). Germline CDR1 reads SGHTA; CDR2 reads FQGNSA. Trimming took off 6 bases at V and 3 bases at J, with 11 bases between the two ends. This CDR3 contains 13 residues. The CDR3 coding sequence is TGTGCCAGCAGAGAGCGGAGCAAAGAGACCCAGTACTTC. It encodes CASRERSKETQYF.

CDR3 region: CASSLHNSPLHF. CDR3 nucleotide sequence: TGTGCCAGCAGCTTACATAATTCACCCCTCCACTTT. This sequence joins TRBV6-1 and TRBJ1-6; D is ambiguous. Trimming shortened V by 6 bases and J by 5 bases, and 5 bases separated the two germline ends. The CDR3 loop spans 12 amino acids. Germline loops: CDR1 MNHNS, CDR2 SASEGT.

The chain carries TRBV20-1 and TRBJ1-2; possible D gene TRBD1, 5 bases. Germline-derived CDR1 and CDR2 are DFQATT and SNEGSKA (reference sequence). This CDR3 is built from 15 residues. The V end was cut by 0 bases, the J end by 4 bases, with 15 bases between. The CDR3 is CSARDPGGDGYGYTF. CDR3 bases: TGCAGTGCTAGAGATCCGGGGGGGGACGGCTATGGCTACACCTTC.

The chain joins TRBV20-1 to TRBJ1-2; TRBD1 agrees at 8 bases. Germline trimming cut 6 bases from V and 3 bases from J; bases unmatched to any gene: 3. Germline lookup yields CDR1 DFQATT and CDR2 SNEGSKA (reference sequence). The CDR3 contains 12 residues. CDR3 sequence (DNA): TGCAGTGCCCTGGACAGGGACTATGGCTACACCTTC. Translating it yields CSALDRDYGYTF.

The rearrangement joins TRBV6-5 to TRBJ1-6; a weak D match, TRBD1 (5 bases). CDR3 length equals 15 residues. V lost 7 bases and J lost 7, with 17 bases in between. Germline loops: CDR1 MNHEY, CDR2 SVGAGI. The CDR3 DNA sequence: TGTGCCAGCACAGGAACCGGGACGGCAAATTCACCCCTCCACTTT. This translates into CASTGTGTANSPLHF.

This chain links TRBV6-6 with TRBJ1-1, with 8 positions matching TRBD1. There are 14 residues in the CDR3. The V gene end was trimmed by 10 bases and the J gene end by 1 base; junction bases not matched to a gene: 8. Looked up from germline, CDR1 is MNHNY and CDR2 is SVGAGI (reference sequence). The CDR3, as DNA: TGTGCCACAAAACAGGGGGGGCGGAACACTGAAGCTTTCTTT. It translates to CATKQGGRNTEAFF.

This clonotype was counted a few times. The chain uses TRBV7-9 and TRBJ1-2; possibly TRBD1 for D (5 bases). Germline loops: CDR1 SEHNR, CDR2 FQNEAQ (reference sequence). V dropped 5 bases and J dropped 2 bases, with 18 bases sitting between them. The length of the CDR3 is 16 residues. CDR3 loop: CASSTEVWQGNYGYTF. The DNA of the CDR3 is TGTGCCAGCAGCACAGAGGTTTGGCAGGGCAACTATGGCTACACCTTC.

This chain connects TRBV7-9 to TRBJ1-2, with TRBD1 identical over 10 bases. Trimming removed 5 bases from V and 8 bases from J; junction bases left unmatched: 8. Germline V gene data show CDR1 as SEHNR and CDR2 as FQNEAQ (reference sequence). The CDR3 runs to 14 residues. The DNA of the CDR3 is TGTGCCAGCAGCAGGGAGACAGGGGGCCGGGGCTACACCTTC. Its translation is CASSRETGGRGYTF.

This clonotype was detected only a few times. J is TRBJ1-4 and V is TRBV20-1; D possibly corresponds to TRBD1 (5 bases). V was trimmed by 2 bases and J by 2 bases, leaving 12 bases between them. The germline CDR1 and CDR2 sequences are DFQATT and SNEGSKA (reference sequence). This CDR3 is built from 15 residues. The CDR3, as DNA: TGCAGTGCTAGATCCCCGGGACTTACTAATGAAAAACTGTTTTTT. Translation: CSARSPGLTNEKLFF.

With respect to this clonotype: An end of the junction differs from the germline gene, which may be a read error. The chain uses TRBV20-1 and TRBJ1-2; 7 nucleotides match TRBD1. CDR1 is DFQATT, CDR2 SNEGSKA, per germline (reference sequence). The CDR3 loop spans 12 amino acids. CDR3 sequence (DNA): TGCAGTGACAAACAGGGGAACTGTGGCTACTCCTTC. Protein product: CSDKQGNCGYSF.

On this clonotype itself: A much larger clonotype is one base distant, so this may be a read error. The rearrangement uses TRBV7-2 and TRBJ1-2; no firm D call. Germline loops: CDR1 SGHTA, CDR2 FQGNSA. This CDR3 is built from 12 residues. As DNA, the CDR3 is TGTGCCAGCAGCTTAAGGACGTATGGCTGCACCTTC. Translation: CASSLRTYGCTF.

This clonotype occurred a few times. The V and J genes are TRBV4-3 and TRBJ2-5; 7 bases are shared with TRBD2. The junction had 16 bases not matched to a gene; V was cut back by 1 base and J by 11 bases. The CDR3 runs to 16 residues. Germline V gene lookup returns CDR1 LGHNA and CDR2 YSLEER. The CDR3 region has the DNA TGCGCCAGCAGCCAAGGGTCGGCTAGCGGCATCAATGAGCAGTACTTC. Encoded protein: CASSQGSASGINEQYF.

Notes on this clonotype: A read error may explain this, as a much larger clone is one base away. J is TRBJ2-1 and V is TRBV2, with D possibly being TRBD1 or TRBD2 (5 bases each). With the DNA end fitting TRBJ2-7 better, the J assignment may be wrong. CDR1 and CDR2 from the germline V gene are SNHLY and FYNNEI. CDR3 length: 13 amino acids. The CDR3, as DNA: TGTGCCAGCCAGGGACGCTCCTACAATGAGCAGTACTTC. Protein product: CASQGRSYNEQYF.

In its sample, this clonotype was seen many times. The V and J genes are TRBV11-1 and TRBJ1-1; possible D gene TRBD1, 6 bases. The CDR3 length is 14 residues. V was shortened by 3 bases and J by 1 base, with 9 bases between the two germline ends. Germline values: CDR1 SGHAT, CDR2 FQDESV (reference sequence). CDR3 DNA: TGTGCCAGCAGCTTTGGACAGCAGAACACTGAAGCTTTCTTT. Translating it yields CASSFGQQNTEAFF.

This clonotype has only a few counts. The chain uses TRBV6-5 and TRBJ2-1, with 10 bases aligning to TRBD2. Unmatched junction bases numbered 3, after V lost 5 bases and J lost 2 bases. The germline V gene has CDR1 MNHEY and CDR2 SVGAGI. This CDR3 contains 15 residues. Here the CDR3 DNA reads TGTGCCAGCAGTCCTAGCGGGGGACCCTACAATGAGCAGTTCTTC. Its translation: CASSPSGGPYNEQFF.

This clonotype was seen at least ten times. J is TRBJ2-5 and V is TRBV5-1; the match to TRBD2 covers 10 bases. There are 16 residues in the CDR3. Germline V CDR1 and CDR2: SGHRS, YFSETQ. Trimming cost V 3 bases and J 5 bases; bases outside gene matches: 10. The CDR3 loop is CASSSSGGGSYETQYF. The CDR3 coding sequence is TGCGCCAGCAGCTCCAGCGGGGGGGGGTCGTACGAGACCCAGTACTTC.